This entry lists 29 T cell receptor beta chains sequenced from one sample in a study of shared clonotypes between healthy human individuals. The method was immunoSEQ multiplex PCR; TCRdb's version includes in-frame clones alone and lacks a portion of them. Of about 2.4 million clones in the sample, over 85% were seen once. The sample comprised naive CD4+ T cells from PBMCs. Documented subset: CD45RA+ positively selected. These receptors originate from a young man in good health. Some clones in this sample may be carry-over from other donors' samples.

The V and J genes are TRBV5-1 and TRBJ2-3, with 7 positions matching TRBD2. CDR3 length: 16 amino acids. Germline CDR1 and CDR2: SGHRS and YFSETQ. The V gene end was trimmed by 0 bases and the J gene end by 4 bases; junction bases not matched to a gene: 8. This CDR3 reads CASSLAAGVISDTQYF. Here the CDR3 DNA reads TGCGCCAGCAGCTTGGCGGCGGGAGTAATCTCAGATACGCAGTATTTT.

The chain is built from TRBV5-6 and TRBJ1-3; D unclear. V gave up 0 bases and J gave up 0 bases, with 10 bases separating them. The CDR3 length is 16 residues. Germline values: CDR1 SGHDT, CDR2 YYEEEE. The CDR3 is CASSLGLLASGNTIYF. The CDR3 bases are TGTGCCAGCAGCTTGGGACTCCTAGCCTCTGGAAACACCATATATTTT.

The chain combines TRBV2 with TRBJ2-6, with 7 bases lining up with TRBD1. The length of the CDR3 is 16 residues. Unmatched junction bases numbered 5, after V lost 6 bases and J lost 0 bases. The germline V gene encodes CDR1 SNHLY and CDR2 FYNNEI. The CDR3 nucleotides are TGTGCCAGCAGGACAGGGCTAAGCTCTGGGGCCAACGTCCTGACTTTC. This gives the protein CASRTGLSSGANVLTF.

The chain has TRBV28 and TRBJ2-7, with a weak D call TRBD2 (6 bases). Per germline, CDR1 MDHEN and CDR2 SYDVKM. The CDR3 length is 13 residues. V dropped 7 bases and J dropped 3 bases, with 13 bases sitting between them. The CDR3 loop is CASTRGEVYEQYF. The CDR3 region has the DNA TGTGCCAGCACCCGTGGGGAGGTCTACGAGCAGTACTTC. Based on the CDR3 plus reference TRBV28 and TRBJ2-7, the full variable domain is DVKVTQSSRYLVKRTGEKVFLECVQDMDHENMFWYRQDPGLGLRLIYFSYDVKMKEKGDIPEGYSVSREKKERFSLILESASTNQTSMYLCASTRGEVYEQYFGPGTRLTVT.

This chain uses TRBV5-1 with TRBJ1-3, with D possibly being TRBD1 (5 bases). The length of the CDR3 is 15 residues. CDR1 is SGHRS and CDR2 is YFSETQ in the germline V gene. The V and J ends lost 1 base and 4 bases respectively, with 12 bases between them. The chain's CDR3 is CASSLTGTSGNTIYF. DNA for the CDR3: TGCGCCAGCAGCTTGACCGGGACGTCCGGAAACACCATATATTTT. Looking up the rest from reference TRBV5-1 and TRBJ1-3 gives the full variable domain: KAGVTQTPRYLIKTRGQQVTLSCSPISGHRSVSWYQQTPGQGLQFLFEYFSETQRNKGNFPGRFSGRQFSNSRSEMNVSTLELGDSALYLCASSLTGTSGNTIYFGEGSWLTVV.

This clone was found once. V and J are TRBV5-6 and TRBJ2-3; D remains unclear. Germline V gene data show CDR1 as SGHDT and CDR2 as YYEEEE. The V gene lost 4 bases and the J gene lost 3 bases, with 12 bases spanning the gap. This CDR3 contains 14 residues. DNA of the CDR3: TGTGCCAGCAGCATTGACCGCGGAACAGATACGCAGTATTTT. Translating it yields CASSIDRGTDTQYF.

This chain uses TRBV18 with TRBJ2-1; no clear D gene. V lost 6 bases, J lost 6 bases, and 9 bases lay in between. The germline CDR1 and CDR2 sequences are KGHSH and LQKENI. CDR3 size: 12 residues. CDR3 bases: TGTGCCAGCTCTCTAAACCGCAATGAGCAGTTCTTC. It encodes CASSLNRNEQFF.

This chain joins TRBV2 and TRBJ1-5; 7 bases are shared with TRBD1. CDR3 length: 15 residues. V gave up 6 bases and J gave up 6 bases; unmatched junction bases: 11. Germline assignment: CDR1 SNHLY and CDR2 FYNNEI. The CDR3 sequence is CASSVQGRAGQPQHF. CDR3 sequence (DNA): TGTGCCAGCAGCGTACAGGGGCGGGCGGGTCAGCCCCAGCATTTT.

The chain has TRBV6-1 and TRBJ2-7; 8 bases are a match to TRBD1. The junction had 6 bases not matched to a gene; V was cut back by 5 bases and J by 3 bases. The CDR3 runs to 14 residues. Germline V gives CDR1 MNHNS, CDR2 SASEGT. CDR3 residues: CASSLHGTGYEQYF. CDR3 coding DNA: TGTGCCAGCAGTCTCCACGGGACAGGCTACGAGCAGTACTTC.

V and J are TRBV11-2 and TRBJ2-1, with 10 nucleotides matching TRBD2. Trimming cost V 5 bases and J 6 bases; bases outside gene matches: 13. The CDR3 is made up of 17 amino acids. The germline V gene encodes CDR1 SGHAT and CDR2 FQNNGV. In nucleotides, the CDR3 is TGTGCCAGCAGCCCACTAGCGGGACCCACCGGGGGCAATGAGCAGTTCTTC. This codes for CASSPLAGPTGGNEQFF.

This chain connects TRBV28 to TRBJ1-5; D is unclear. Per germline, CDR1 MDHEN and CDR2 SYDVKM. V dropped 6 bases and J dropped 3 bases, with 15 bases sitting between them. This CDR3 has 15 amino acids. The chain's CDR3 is CASSTMNFDNQPQHF. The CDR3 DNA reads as TGTGCCAGCAGCACGATGAATTTCGACAATCAGCCCCAGCATTTT.

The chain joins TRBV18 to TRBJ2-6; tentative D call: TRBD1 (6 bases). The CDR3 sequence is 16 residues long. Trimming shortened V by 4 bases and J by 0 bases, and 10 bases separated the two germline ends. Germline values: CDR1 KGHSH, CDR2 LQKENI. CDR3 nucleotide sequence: TGTGCCAGCTCACGGACAGCCGTCTCTGGGGCCAACGTCCTGACTTTC. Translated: CASSRTAVSGANVLTF.

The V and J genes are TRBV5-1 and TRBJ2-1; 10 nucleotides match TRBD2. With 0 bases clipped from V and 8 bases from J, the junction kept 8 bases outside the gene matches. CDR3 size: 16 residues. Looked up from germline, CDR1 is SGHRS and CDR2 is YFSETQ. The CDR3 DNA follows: TGCGCCAGCAGCTTGGTGGCTAGCGGGAGTGGTGATGAGCAGTTCTTC. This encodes CASSLVASGSGDEQFF.

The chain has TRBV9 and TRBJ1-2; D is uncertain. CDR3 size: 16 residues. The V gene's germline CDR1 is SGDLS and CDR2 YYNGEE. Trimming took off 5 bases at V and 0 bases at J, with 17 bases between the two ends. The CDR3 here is CASRDAPGSANYGYTF. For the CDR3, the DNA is TGTGCCAGCAGGGACGCACCGGGATCCGCTAACTATGGCTACACCTTC.

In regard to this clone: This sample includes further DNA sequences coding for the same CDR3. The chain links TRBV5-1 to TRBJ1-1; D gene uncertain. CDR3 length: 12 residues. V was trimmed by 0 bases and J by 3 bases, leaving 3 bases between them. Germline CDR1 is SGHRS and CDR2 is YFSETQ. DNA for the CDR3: TGCGCCAGCAGCTTGGGAGACACTGAAGCTTTCTTT. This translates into CASSLGDTEAFF.

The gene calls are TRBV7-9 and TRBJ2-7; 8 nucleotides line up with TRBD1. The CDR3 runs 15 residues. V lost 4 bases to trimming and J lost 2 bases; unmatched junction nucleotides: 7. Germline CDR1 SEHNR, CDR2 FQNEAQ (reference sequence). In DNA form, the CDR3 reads TGTGCCAGCAGCTCTCGCCGGACAGGGCCCTACGAGCAGTACTTC. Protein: CASSSRRTGPYEQYF.

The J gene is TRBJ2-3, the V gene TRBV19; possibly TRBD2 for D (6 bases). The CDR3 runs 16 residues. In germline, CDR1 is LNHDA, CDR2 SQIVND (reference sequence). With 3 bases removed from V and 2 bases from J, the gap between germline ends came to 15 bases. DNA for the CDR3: TGTGCCAGTAGTATCGTGACTAGGCCCACCACAGATACGCAGTATTTT. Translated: CASSIVTRPTTDTQYF.

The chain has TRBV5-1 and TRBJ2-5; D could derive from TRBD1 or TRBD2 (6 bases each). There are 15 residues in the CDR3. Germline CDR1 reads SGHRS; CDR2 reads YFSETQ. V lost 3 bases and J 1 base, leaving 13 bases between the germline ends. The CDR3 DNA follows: TGCGCCAGCAGCTCCCCTTCGGGGGCCCAAGAGACCCAGTACTTC. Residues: CASSSPSGAQETQYF.

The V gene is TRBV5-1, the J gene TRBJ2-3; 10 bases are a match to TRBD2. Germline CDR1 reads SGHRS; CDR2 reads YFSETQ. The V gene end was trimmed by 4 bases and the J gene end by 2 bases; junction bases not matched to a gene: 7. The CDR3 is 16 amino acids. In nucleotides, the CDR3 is TGCGCCAGCAGCCAGAGAGCGGGAGGGGTCACAGATACGCAGTATTTT. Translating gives CASSQRAGGVTDTQYF.

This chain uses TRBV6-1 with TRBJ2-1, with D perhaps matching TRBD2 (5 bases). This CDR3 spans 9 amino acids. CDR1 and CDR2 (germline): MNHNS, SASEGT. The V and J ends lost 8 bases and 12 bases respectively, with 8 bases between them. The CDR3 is CASPAGQFF. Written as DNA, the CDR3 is TGTGCCAGCCCCGCGGGGCAGTTCTTC.

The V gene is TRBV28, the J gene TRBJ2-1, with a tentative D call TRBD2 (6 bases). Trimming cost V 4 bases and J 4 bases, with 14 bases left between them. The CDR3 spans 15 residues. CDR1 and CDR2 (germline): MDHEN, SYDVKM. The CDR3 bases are TGTGCCAGCAGTTCCTCCCTCGGGGGTTACAATGAGCAGTTCTTC. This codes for CASSSSLGGYNEQFF.

CDR3 sequence reads: CASSSGTVVTEAFF. The CDR3 bases are TGCGCCAGCAGCTCCGGGACAGTTGTCACTGAAGCTTTCTTT. The chain carries TRBV5-1 and TRBJ1-1; 7 nucleotides agree with TRBD1. The CDR3 length is 14 residues. Losses at the gene ends were 3 bases for V and 4 bases for J; bases not matched to a gene: 6. Looked up from germline, CDR1 is SGHRS and CDR2 is YFSETQ.

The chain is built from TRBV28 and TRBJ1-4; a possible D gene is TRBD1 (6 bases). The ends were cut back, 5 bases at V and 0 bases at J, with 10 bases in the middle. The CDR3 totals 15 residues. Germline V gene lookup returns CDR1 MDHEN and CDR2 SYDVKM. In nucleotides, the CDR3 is TGTGCCAGCAGTGGGGGGCCGTCAACTAATGAAAAACTGTTTTTT. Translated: CASSGGPSTNEKLFF. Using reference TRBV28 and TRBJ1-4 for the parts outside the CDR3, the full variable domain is DVKVTQSSRYLVKRTGEKVFLECVQDMDHENMFWYRQDPGLGLRLIYFSYDVKMKEKGDIPEGYSVSREKKERFSLILESASTNQTSMYLCASSGGPSTNEKLFFGSGTQLSVL.

The CDR3 reads CASSEPPSVYNEQFF. For the CDR3, the DNA is TGTGCCAGCAGTGAACCTCCTAGCGTGTACAATGAGCAGTTCTTC. The chain uses TRBV6-1 and TRBJ2-1; D is possibly TRBD2 (6 bases). The CDR3 is 15 residues long. V was clipped by 2 bases and J by 4 bases, with 12 bases between them. Germline V CDR1 and CDR2: MNHNS, SASEGT.

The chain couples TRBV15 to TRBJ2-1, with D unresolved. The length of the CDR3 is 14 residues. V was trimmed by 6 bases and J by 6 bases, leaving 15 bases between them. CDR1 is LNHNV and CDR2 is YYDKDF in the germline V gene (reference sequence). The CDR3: CATRTSPRGNEQFF. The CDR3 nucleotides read TGTGCCACCAGGACCAGCCCCAGAGGCAATGAGCAGTTCTTC.

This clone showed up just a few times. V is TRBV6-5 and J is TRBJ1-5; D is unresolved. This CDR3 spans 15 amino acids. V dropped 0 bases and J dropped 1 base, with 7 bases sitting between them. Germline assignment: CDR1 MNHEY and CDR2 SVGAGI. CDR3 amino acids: CASSYSTQSNQPQHF. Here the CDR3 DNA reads TGTGCCAGCAGTTACTCGACCCAGAGCAATCAGCCCCAGCATTTT.

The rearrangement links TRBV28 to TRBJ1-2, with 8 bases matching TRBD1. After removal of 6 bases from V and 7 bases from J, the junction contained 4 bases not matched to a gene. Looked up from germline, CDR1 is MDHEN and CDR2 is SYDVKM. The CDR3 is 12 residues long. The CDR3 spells CASSLTGVGYTF. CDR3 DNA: TGTGCCAGCAGCTTGACAGGGGTTGGCTACACCTTC.

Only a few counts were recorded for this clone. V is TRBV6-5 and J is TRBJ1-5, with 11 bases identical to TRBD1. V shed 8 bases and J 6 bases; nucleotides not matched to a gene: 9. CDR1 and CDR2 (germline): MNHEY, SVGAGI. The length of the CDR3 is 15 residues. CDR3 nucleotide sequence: TGTGCCAGCCAGAAGGACAGGGGGCATGGTCAGCCCCAGCATTTT. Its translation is CASQKDRGHGQPQHF.

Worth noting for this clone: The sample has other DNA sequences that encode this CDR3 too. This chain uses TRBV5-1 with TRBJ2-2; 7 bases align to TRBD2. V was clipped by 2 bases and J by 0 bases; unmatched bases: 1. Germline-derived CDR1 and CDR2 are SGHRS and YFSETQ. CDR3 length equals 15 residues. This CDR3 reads CASSLAGPNTGELFF. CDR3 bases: TGCGCCAGCAGCTTAGCGGGACCGAACACCGGGGAGCTGTTTTTT.